This TCR beta chain was documented in a study of OX40 agonist ivuxolimab in advanced cancers. The overall study: In this trial design, patients received ivuxolimab intravenously at 0.01 to 10 mg/kg every 2 weeks. Averaging roughly 60 years in age, with a range of about 23 to 90, the cohort was 65% to 85% male.

This CDR3 spans 15 amino acids. V gave up 1 base and J gave up 3 bases; unmatched junction bases: 5. Germline loops: CDR1 MGHRA, CDR2 YSYEKL. Repertoires were generated with immunoSEQ multiplex PCR, while TCRdb's copy carries only in-frame clones and drops some. Of about 30,000 clones in the sample, about four fifths were seen once. Autoimmune disease history or systemic immunosuppression disqualified patients. This chain connects TRBV4-1 to TRBJ1-1; the match to TRBD1 covers 7 bases. The origin of this receptor is an adult with an advanced solid tumor such as melanoma, head and neck, liver or kidney cancer. The sequencing here drew on CD4+ or CD8+ T cells sorted from blood, taken in a trial of the OX40 agonist ivuxolimab. CDR3 in amino acids: CASSQGDRDYTEAFF. The CDR3 coding sequence is TGCGCCAGCAGCCAAGGGGACAGAGATTACACTGAAGCTTTCTTT.